This TCR beta chain was found in a study of CD8 T cells in Susac syndrome. About 0.5 to 1 ug RNA was reverse transcribed with random hexamers. TCRdb re-derived calls from the immunoSEQ multiplex PCR reads in MiXCR, one entry per CDR3 protein. The sample lists 85,000 to 120,000 distinct CDR3 sequences; approximately 94% were seen once. This clonotype was seen once. The germline V gene has CDR1 PRHDT and CDR2 FYEKMQ (reference sequence). V trimming: 4 bases; J trimming: 5 bases; junction bases outside the gene matches: 9. There are 15 residues in the CDR3. This TCR derives from a human donor with Susac syndrome. The sequencing input was CD8+ T cells from PBMCs. V usage is TRBV13 and J usage is TRBJ2-5; 8 bases map to TRBD2. CDR3 amino acids: CASSSPGLGQETQYF. In DNA form, the CDR3 reads TGTGCCAGCAGCTCTCCGGGACTAGGGCAGGAGACCCAGTACTTC.